This entry features one TCR beta chain sequence. The antigen is undetermined. Sequencing used immunoSEQ multiplex PCR; TCRdb keeps in-frame clones, though not all of them. The sample yields some 20,000 clones, roughly 83% seen once. These data originate in a study of OX40 agonist ivuxolimab in advanced cancers. General study results and limits: Averaged across samples, CD8+ T cells carried more expanded clones than CD4+ did.

Sequencing was performed on CD4+ or CD8+ T cells sorted from blood, taken in a trial of the OX40 agonist ivuxolimab. The TCR was taken from an adult with an advanced solid tumor such as melanoma, head and neck, liver or kidney cancer.

The CDR3 region is CASSSDRAYTEAFF. In DNA, the CDR3 is TGTGCCAGCAGTTCGGACAGGGCGTACACTGAAGCTTTCTTT. The chain joins TRBV2 to TRBJ1-1, with 8 nucleotides matching TRBD1. Germline trimming cut 5 bases from V and 3 bases from J; bases unmatched to any gene: 5. Germline V CDR1 and CDR2: SNHLY, FYNNEI. The CDR3 spans 14 residues.